This TCR beta chain was found in a study of OX40 agonist ivuxolimab in advanced cancers. Study information: Ivuxolimab, which is an agonistic anti-OX40 (CD134) antibody, was administered to the patients.

General observations from the study: Among the least clonally expanded were partial responders at 0.1-3.0 mg/kg. Fewer expanded clones were found on average in CD4+ than in CD8+ T cells. Antigen specificity of clonally expanded peripheral T cells was not established.

The protocol was immunoSEQ multiplex PCR, while the TCRdb copy is restricted to in-frame clones and leaves out a portion. The table includes fewer than 70,000 clones, approximately 82% detected once. Comment on this clone: Its antigen is not identified.

The sample in question was CD4+ or CD8+ T cells sorted from blood, obtained in a trial of the OX40 agonist ivuxolimab. The clonotype originates from an adult with an advanced solid tumor such as melanoma, head and neck, liver or kidney cancer.

The CDR3 is CASKTADIGTQYF. In DNA, the CDR3 is TGTGCCAGCAAAACAGCGGACATTGGTACGCAGTATTTT. The gene calls are TRBV2 and TRBJ2-3; D tentatively fits TRBD1 or TRBD2 (5 bases each). The CDR3 length is 13 residues. With 7 bases removed from V and 8 bases from J, the gap between germline ends came to 16 bases. Germline V gene data show CDR1 as SNHLY and CDR2 as FYNNEI.